These T cell receptor beta chains were read from a single sample in a study of spatial heterogeneity in lung cancer. TCRdb processed the 5' RACE reads anew with MiXCR; each CDR3 protein has one entry. The repertoire has around 30,000 distinct CDR3 sequences, 4.5% to 7.5% of them found once; the top ten carry 22%. Source: PBMCs, taken at follow-up. These receptors all stem from a male donor with early-stage non-small cell lung cancer. The CDR3 runs from the conserved cysteine through the conserved F or W. Fields, in order: clone size, V gene, J gene, D gene, CDR3 DNA, CDR3 protein. The D gene is left open where the match is weak. Clone size appears in some rows only: once, few, many, or a class for an expanded clone.

.	TRBV7-2	TRBJ2-1	.	TGTGCCAGCAGCCCAGAGCGGGCGTCCTACAATGAGCAGTTCTTC	CASSPERASYNEQFF
many	TRBV12-3/TRBV12-4	TRBJ2-1	.	TGTGCCAGCAGTTCCGGACTGCGACCCAATGAGCAGTTCTTC	CASSSGLRPNEQFF
few	TRBV9	TRBJ2-3	TRBD2	TGTGCCAGCAGCGTAGAAAGAACTAGCGGGGGACCCACAGATACGCAGTATTTT	CASSVERTSGGPTDTQYF
many	TRBV11-1	TRBJ2-7	TRBD1	TGTGCCAGCAGCCCGGGACAGCGCACCTACGAGCAGTACTTC	CASSPGQRTYEQYF
few	TRBV12-3/TRBV12-4	TRBJ2-3	.	TGTGCCAGCAGTTTGACAGAAACAGATACGCAGTATTTT	CASSLTETDTQYF
many	TRBV7-8	TRBJ1-3	.	TGTGCCAGCAGCCCAAACGTGGCGCCACGAGGAAACACCATATATTTT	CASSPNVAPRGNTIYF
many	TRBV19	TRBJ2-2	.	TGTGCCAGTAGTATAGATCACACAGGCCGTTTCGGCGGGGAGCTGTTTTTT	CASSIDHTGRFGGELFF
few	TRBV20-1	TRBJ2-2	TRBD1	TGCAGTGCCCCCAAGCCGGGACAGGGGGGCGGGGAGCTGTTTTTT	CSAPKPGQGGGELFF
.	TRBV6-5	TRBJ2-1	.	TGTGCCAGCAGCCGGGGGCCAGGGACCCTTAAGTTCTTC	CASSRGPGTLKFF
.	TRBV11-1	TRBJ2-1	.	TGTGCCAGCAGCTTAGGGGCCTACAATGAGCAGTTCTTC	CASSLGAYNEQFF
few	TRBV6-5	TRBJ1-5	.	TGTGCCAGCAAAAAATCGGGGGTAAGCAATCAGCCCCAGCATTTT	CASKKSGVSNQPQHF
.	TRBV10-3	TRBJ1-1	.	TGTGCCATCAGTGAGTATAATGGGCCGAACACTGAAGCTTTCTTT	CAISEYNGPNTEAFF
many	TRBV6-1	TRBJ1-2	.	TGTGCCAGCAGTGCTACGCCCGTGGGTCCCTATGGCTACACCTTC	CASSATPVGPYGYTF
few	TRBV7-9	TRBJ1-1	.	TGTGCCAGCAGTCCGACAGTCGCGGAAACTGAAGCTTTCTTT	CASSPTVAETEAFF
many	TRBV20-1	TRBJ2-1	TRBD2	TGCAGTGCCAGACCTCTGGCGGGGGGGCTAAATGAGCAGTTCTTC	CSARPLAGGLNEQFF
many	TRBV6-6	TRBJ2-3	.	TGTGCCAGCAGCCTCTTAGCGGATACGCAGTATTTT	CASSLLADTQYF
many	TRBV3-1	TRBJ1-1	.	TGTGCCAGCAGCCAAGTTCAAGGTACCACTGAAGCTTTCTTT	CASSQVQGTTEAFF
.	TRBV4-3	TRBJ1-2	.	TGCGCCAGCAGCCAAGTGGTCAACTATGGCTACACCTTC	CASSQVVNYGYTF
.	TRBV3-1	TRBJ2-1	TRBD2	TGTGCCAGCAGCCAGCTAGCGGCTTACAATGAGCAGTTCTTC	CASSQLAAYNEQFF
many	TRBV4-2	TRBJ2-2	.	TGTGCCAGCAGCCTCCGGCAGAGAAACACCGGGGAGCTGTTTTTT	CASSLRQRNTGELFF
.	TRBV11-1	TRBJ2-7	TRBD1	TGTGCCAGCAGCTTAGTAGGGACCGGGACAGGGATCTACGAGCAGTACTTC	CASSLVGTGTGIYEQYF
many	TRBV20-1	TRBJ1-1	.	TGCAGTGCTCCAGACAGAATGAACACTGAAGCTTTCTTT	CSAPDRMNTEAFF
few	TRBV5-4	TRBJ1-3	.	TGTGCCAGCAGTCCGACTGGGACGGCTGGAAACACCATATATTTT	CASSPTGTAGNTIYF
many	TRBV5-1	TRBJ1-4	.	TGCGCCAGCAGCCTCATGGGGTCGGATGAAAAACTGTTTTTT	CASSLMGSDEKLFF
many	TRBV14	TRBJ2-1	.	TGTGCCAGCAGCCAAGAACTAGTCTATGAGCAGTTCTTC	CASSQELVYEQFF
.	TRBV7-2	TRBJ2-7	.	TGTGCCAGCAGCTTAGACTCAGGGGCCTACGAGCAGTACTTC	CASSLDSGAYEQYF
.	TRBV30	TRBJ2-4	.	TGTGCCTGGAGTGGGGGTTCCAAAAACATTCAGTACTTC	CAWSGGSKNIQYF
many	TRBV7-8	TRBJ1-5	.	TGTGCCAGCAGTAGGTCGCAATATCAGCCCCAGCATTTT	CASSRSQYQPQHF
.	TRBV7-2	TRBJ2-7	TRBD2	TGTGCCAGCAGCTTAGCGCGGTTTGGTCGGGGGGATAATTACGAGCAGTACTTC	CASSLARFGRGDNYEQYF
many	TRBV5-8	TRBJ2-3	.	TGTGCCAGCAGCTTGAGGGCAACAGATACGCAGTATTTT	CASSLRATDTQYF
many	TRBV4-1	TRBJ2-4	TRBD1	TGCGCCAGCAGCCTCGACGGGACAGGAGCCAAAAACATTCAGTACTTC	CASSLDGTGAKNIQYF
few	TRBV7-2	TRBJ2-6	TRBD1	TGTGCCAGCAGCCCTCCTGGACAGGGACTCTCTGGGGCCAACGTCCTGACTTTC	CASSPPGQGLSGANVLTF
few	TRBV5-6	TRBJ1-6	TRBD1	TGTGCCAGCAGCACCTACAGGGGGTCCTATAATTCACCCCTCCACTTT	CASSTYRGSYNSPLHF
many	TRBV14	TRBJ2-3	TRBD2	TGTGCCAGCAGCCAAGAGCTAGTAGCGGGGGGACGCACAGATACGCAGTATTTT	CASSQELVAGGRTDTQYF
many	TRBV12-3/TRBV12-4	TRBJ1-2	TRBD1	TGTGCCAGCAGGAAACCACAGGGGGCGCTTGGCTACACCTTC	CASRKPQGALGYTF
few	TRBV27	TRBJ2-1	TRBD2	TGTGCCAGCAGTTTAATCGCCGGGGGGACGGAGCAGTTCTTC	CASSLIAGGTEQFF
many	TRBV29-1	TRBJ2-3	.	TGCAGCGTTGTGGGGGATACGCAGTATTTT	CSVVGDTQYF